These 2 T cell receptor beta chains came from one sample sequenced in a study of T cell responses to AZD1222 COVID-19 vaccine. The assay was immunoSEQ multiplex PCR, and TCRdb's table has in-frame clones only and misses some. This sample has more than 150,000 clones, with under 95% found just once. The material was peripheral blood, obtained 28 days after the second AZD1222 dose. Every receptor here comes from an adult who received the AZD1222 COVID-19 vaccine.

The rearrangement links TRBV28 to TRBJ2-7; TRBD1 matches 9 bases. Germline V gene sequence: CDR1 MDHEN, CDR2 SYDVKM. The trim removed 5 bases at V and 4 bases at J, leaving 9 bases unmatched. The CDR3 length is 15 residues. CDR3 loop: CASSPTRTGAYEQYF. In nucleotides, the CDR3 is TGTGCCAGCAGTCCTACACGGACAGGGGCATACGAGCAGTACTTC. The full variable domain, rest sourced from reference TRBV28 and TRBJ2-7, is DVKVTQSSRYLVKRTGEKVFLECVQDMDHENMFWYRQDPGLGLRLIYFSYDVKMKEKGDIPEGYSVSREKKERFSLILESASTNQTSMYLCASSPTRTGAYEQYFGPGTRLTVT.

The V gene is TRBV4-3, the J gene TRBJ2-7; the D gene is possibly TRBD2 (5 bases). Per germline, CDR1 LGHNA and CDR2 YSLEER. The CDR3 runs to 15 residues. With 1 base removed from V and 0 bases from J, the gap between germline ends came to 10 bases. In DNA, the CDR3 is TGCGCCAGCAGCCAAGGGGCCGGGAACTCCTACGAGCAGTACTTC. Translating gives CASSQGAGNSYEQYF.